One and the same sample provided the 20 T cell receptor beta chains below, sequenced in a study of shared T cell receptors in the human thymus. TCRdb keeps only in-frame clones here, not all; method: immunoSEQ multiplex PCR. The sample carries hundreds of thousands of clones, 70% to 90% recorded once. This sample also appeared in a second study, on human thymus T cells.

Specimen: thymocytes. Receptors were obtained from a boy under two years old with a congenital heart defect.

The chain couples TRBV6-1 to TRBJ1-3, with 10 bases matching TRBD1. This CDR3 region has 16 residues. Unmatched junction bases numbered 7, after V lost 4 bases and J lost 4 bases. The V gene's germline CDR1 is MNHNS and CDR2 SASEGT. CDR3 sequence (DNA): TGTGCCAGCAGTGCTCGGGACAGGGGACCCGGAAACACCATATATTTT. This sequence encodes CASSARDRGPGNTIYF.

The chain links TRBV5-1 to TRBJ2-5, with 14 bases lining up with TRBD2. Germline assignment: CDR1 SGHRS and CDR2 YFSETQ. V trimming: 4 bases; J trimming: 5 bases; junction bases outside the gene matches: 13. This CDR3 region has 18 residues. The CDR3 region is CASSQAGTSGRGGETQYF. The CDR3 DNA follows: TGCGCCAGCAGCCAAGCCGGGACTAGCGGGAGAGGGGGTGAGACCCAGTACTTC.

The V call is TRBV28, the J call TRBJ2-1; D unclear. This CDR3 is built from 11 residues. Germline CDR1 MDHEN, CDR2 SYDVKM. Trimming removed 4 bases at V and 10 bases at J, with 8 bases between. The CDR3 nucleotides read TGTGCCAGCAGTTCCAATCAGGAGCAGTTCTTC. The encoded protein is CASSSNQEQFF.

The chain combines TRBV20-1 with TRBJ1-3; D is unclear. The CDR3 is 10 amino acids. Germline CDR1 DFQATT, CDR2 SNEGSKA (reference sequence). The V end was cut by 3 bases, the J end by 8 bases, with 5 bases between. The CDR3: CSASTDTIYF. The DNA for the CDR3 is TGCAGTGCTAGTACAGACACCATATATTTT.

Only a few counts were recorded for this clone. V usage is TRBV4-1 and J usage is TRBJ1-4; no definite D call. The CDR3 runs to 15 residues. V gave up 1 base and J gave up 5 bases, with 11 bases separating them. Per germline, CDR1 MGHRA and CDR2 YSYEKL. CDR3 DNA sequence: TGCGCCAGCAGCCAAGGTCGGCAGCGAAATGAAAAACTGTTTTTT. This codes for CASSQGRQRNEKLFF.

The CDR3 bases are TGCGCCAGCAGCCAATTTAGCGTAACTAGCACAGATACGCAGTATTTT. Its protein is CASSQFSVTSTDTQYF. The rearrangement links TRBV4-3 to TRBJ2-3; a weak D match, TRBD2 (5 bases). The CDR3 has 16 residues. CDR1 and CDR2 (germline): LGHNA, YSLEER. V was shortened by 2 bases and J by 0 bases, with 12 bases between the two germline ends.

The chain carries TRBV6-1 and TRBJ2-5; the match to TRBD2 covers 13 bases. This CDR3 spans 18 amino acids. The trim removed 3 bases at V and 2 bases at J, leaving 9 bases unmatched. Germline CDR1 reads MNHNS; CDR2 reads SASEGT. This chain's CDR3 is CASSDQLAGGAEQETQYF. The CDR3 DNA is TGTGCCAGCAGTGACCAACTAGCGGGAGGGGCGGAACAAGAGACCCAGTACTTC.

This chain uses TRBV6-4 with TRBJ1-1; 9 nucleotides line up with TRBD1. Germline trimming cut 5 bases from V and 0 bases from J; bases unmatched to any gene: 4. The CDR3 sequence is 15 residues long. The germline V gene has CDR1 MRHNA and CDR2 SNTAGT. The CDR3 region is CASSPGQGMNTEAFF. The CDR3 DNA sequence: TGTGCCAGCAGTCCGGGACAGGGTATGAACACTGAAGCTTTCTTT.

This chain uses TRBV7-9 with TRBJ2-1, with D possibly being TRBD2 (5 bases). Per germline, CDR1 SEHNR and CDR2 FQNEAQ (reference sequence). The CDR3 totals 17 residues. V dropped 0 bases and J dropped 5 bases, with 17 bases sitting between them. CDR3 loop: CASSLALARRPNNEQFF. CDR3 nucleotides: TGTGCCAGCAGCTTAGCGCTAGCCCGAAGACCGAACAATGAGCAGTTCTTC.

A single count supports this clone. The V and J genes are TRBV27 and TRBJ2-3; TRBD2 agrees at 10 bases. Germline assignment: CDR1 MNHEY and CDR2 SMNVEV (reference sequence). There are 18 residues in the CDR3. After removal of 0 bases from V and 5 bases from J, the junction contained 11 bases not matched to a gene. CDR3 DNA sequence: TGTGCCAGCAGTTTATCGCTCCCTAGCGGGAGTTTAGGAGATACGCAGTATTTT. Residues: CASSLSLPSGSLGDTQYF.

This chain uses TRBV19 with TRBJ1-3; possibly TRBD1 for D (6 bases). The CDR3 has 15 residues. The V end was cut by 4 bases, the J end by 2 bases, with 12 bases between. CDR1 is LNHDA and CDR2 is SQIVND in the germline V gene (reference sequence). The CDR3 region is CASSTPGVTGNTIYF. CDR3 nucleotide sequence: TGTGCCAGTAGTACCCCAGGGGTGACTGGAAACACCATATATTTT. The full variable domain, with the rest looked up from reference TRBV19 and TRBJ1-3, is DGGITQSPKYLFRKEGQNVTLSCEQNLNHDAMYWYRQDPGQGLRLIYYSQIVNDFQKGDIAEGYSVSREKKESFPLTVTSAQKNPTAFYLCASSTPGVTGNTIYFGEGSWLTVV.

The gene calls are TRBV6-7 and TRBJ2-7; the match to TRBD1 covers 8 bases. TRBV6-7 is reported as an ORF; its role is uncertain. V was pared by 5 bases and J by 5 bases, with 11 bases of the junction left unmatched. This CDR3 spans 15 amino acids. The CDR3 DNA reads as TGTGCCAGCAGTACGCCAGAACAGGGGGTCGACGAGCAGTACTTC. It codes for CASSTPEQGVDEQYF.

The CDR3 nucleotides read TGTGCCAGCAGTCCCCTTGAAGAGAGATACAGCAATCAGCCCCAGCATTTT. Encoded protein: CASSPLEERYSNQPQHF. The rearrangement joins TRBV28 to TRBJ1-5; D gene ambiguous. Deletions cut 5 bases from V and 1 base from J, with 18 bases between. CDR3 size: 17 residues. Germline-derived CDR1 and CDR2 are MDHEN and SYDVKM.

The chain recombines TRBV21-1 with TRBJ2-7; TRBD2, the table's D call, lacks a check against the DNA. TRBV21-1 constitutes a pseudogene. The CDR3 contains 17 residues. Written as DNA, the CDR3 is TGTGCCAGCAGCCTACGCCGGGAGGGGACCCTCGGCTACGAGCAGTACTTC. This translates into CASSLRREGTLGYEQYF.

The CDR3 loop reads CASSARVLRQETQYF. Written as DNA, the CDR3 is TGCGCCAGCAGCGCCCGGGTCTTGAGGCAAGAGACCCAGTACTTC. The chain links TRBV4-1 to TRBJ2-5, with D hard to call. CDR1 and CDR2 (germline): MGHRA, YSYEKL. V was shortened by 5 bases and J by 2 bases, with 15 bases between the two germline ends. The CDR3 is made up of 15 amino acids.

This chain links TRBV7-3 with TRBJ2-1; 7 nucleotides line up with TRBD2. CDR3 length: 14 residues. Trimming took 4 bases from V and 6 from J; bases not matched to a gene: 6. In germline, CDR1 is SGHTA, CDR2 FQGTGA. Here the CDR3 reads CASSSRGRGNEQFF. DNA for the CDR3: TGTGCCAGCAGCTCCCGGGGGAGGGGCAATGAGCAGTTCTTC.

This rearrangement joins TRBV18 to TRBJ2-5; D may be TRBD2 (5 bases). The ends were cut back, 3 bases at V and 4 bases at J, with 33 bases in the middle. This CDR3 region has 21 residues. CDR1 and CDR2 from the germline V gene are KGHSH and LQKENI. The CDR3 bases are TGTGCCAGCTCACCGGGCGGATCGGGTACGAACTCGGAGAGGAGGTCAGAGACCCAGTACTTC. Its protein product is CASSPGGSGTNSERRSETQYF.

The CDR3 bases are TGTGCCAGCAGTTTACCCTCGCGGTCCTACGAGCAGTACTTC. Its translation: CASSLPSRSYEQYF. The chain has TRBV28 and TRBJ2-7; unclear D gene. V gave up 2 bases and J gave up 1 base, with 9 bases separating them. The CDR3 covers 14 residues. Germline loops: CDR1 MDHEN, CDR2 SYDVKM.

This chain uses TRBV2 with TRBJ2-7, with 10 bases identical to TRBD2. This CDR3 has 17 amino acids. The germline gives CDR1 SNHLY, CDR2 FYNNEI. Unmatched junction bases numbered 8, after V lost 1 base and J lost 2 bases. The CDR3 nucleotides read TGTGCCAGCAGTGAAGGTAGCGGGAGGTCTCCCCCCTACGAGCAGTACTTC. Its protein product is CASSEGSGRSPPYEQYF.

Concerning this clone: The CDR3 does not end in the conserved phenylalanine or tryptophan, so this is likely a read error. This rearrangement joins TRBV29-1 to TRBJ1-2; the match to TRBD1 covers 8 bases. V was clipped by 0 bases and J by 3 bases; unmatched bases: 0. CDR1 and CDR2 (germline): SQVTM, ANQGSEA. This CDR3 region has 13 residues. The CDR3 DNA is TGCAGCGTTGAAGAGGACAGGGACTATGGCTACACCCTC. This codes for CSVEEDRDYGYTL.